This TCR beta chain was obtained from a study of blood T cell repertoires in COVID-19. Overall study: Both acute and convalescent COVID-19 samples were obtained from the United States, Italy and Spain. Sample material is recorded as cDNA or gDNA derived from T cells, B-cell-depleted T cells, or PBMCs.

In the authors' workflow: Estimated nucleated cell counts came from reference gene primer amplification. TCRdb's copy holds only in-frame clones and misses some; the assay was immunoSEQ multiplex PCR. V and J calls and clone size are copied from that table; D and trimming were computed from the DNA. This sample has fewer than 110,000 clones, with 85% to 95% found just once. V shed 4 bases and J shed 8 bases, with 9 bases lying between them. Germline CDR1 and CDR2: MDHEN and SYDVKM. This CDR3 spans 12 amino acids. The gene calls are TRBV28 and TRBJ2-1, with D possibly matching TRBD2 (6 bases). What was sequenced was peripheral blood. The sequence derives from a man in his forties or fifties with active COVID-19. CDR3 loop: CASSSDYYEQFF. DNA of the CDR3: TGTGCCAGCAGTTCGGACTATTATGAGCAGTTCTTC.